The 8 T cell receptor beta chains given below trace back to one sample, sequenced in a study of cytomegalovirus exposure and HLA in healthy donors. Researchers ran the PCR with 60 Vbeta and 13 Jbeta primers. Clones were sequenced by immunoSEQ multiplex PCR, and TCRdb holds only the in-frame ones, with some missing. The top ten clones hold around 8.6% of a sample with 200,000 to 300,000 clones, 75% to 85% of them seen once. The source material was PBMCs. These receptors were collected from a woman aged 55-70 years in good health and CMV-seropositive.

The chain uses TRBV4-2 and TRBJ2-7, with 7 nucleotides matching TRBD1. Germline-derived CDR1 and CDR2 are LGHNA and YNFKEQ. V shed 0 bases, J shed 12 bases, and the junction held 8 bases outside the gene matches. The CDR3 length is 13 residues. The CDR3, as DNA: TGTGCCAGCAGCCAAGACGTGGGCAGGGGGTTGTACTTC. Its protein product is CASSQDVGRGLYF.

The gene calls are TRBV5-1 and TRBJ2-2; no reliable D call. Germline CDR1 SGHRS, CDR2 YFSETQ. The CDR3 loop spans 16 amino acids. V gave up 3 bases and J gave up 5 bases, with 17 bases separating them. CDR3 loop: CASSSPGSRYTGELFF. The DNA for the CDR3 is TGCGCCAGCAGCTCCCCGGGTAGTCGCTATACCGGGGAGCTGTTTTTT. Full variable domain (missing parts from reference TRBV5-1 and TRBJ2-2): KAGVTQTPRYLIKTRGQQVTLSCSPISGHRSVSWYQQTPGQGLQFLFEYFSETQRNKGNFPGRFSGRQFSNSRSEMNVSTLELGDSALYLCASSSPGSRYTGELFFGEGSRLTVL.

V is TRBV29-1 and J is TRBJ1-4; no clear D. Trimming shortened V by 7 bases and J by 8 bases, and 8 bases separated the two germline ends. Germline CDR1 and CDR2: SQVTM and ANQGSEA. This CDR3 spans 10 amino acids. CDR3 sequence (DNA): TGCAGCGCCCTCAGGGAAAAACTGTTTTTT. Protein: CSALREKLFF. Using reference TRBV29-1 and TRBJ1-4 for the parts outside the CDR3, the full variable domain is SAVISQKPSRDICQRGTSLTIQCQVDSQVTMMFWYRQQPGQSLTLIATANQGSEATYESGFVIDKFPISRPNLTFSTLTVSNMSPEDSSIYLCSALREKLFFGSGTQLSVL.

This clone was seen just once. The chain recombines TRBV2 with TRBJ1-2; D is perhaps TRBD1 (6 bases). The CDR3 is made up of 16 amino acids. CDR1 and CDR2 (germline): SNHLY, FYNNEI. The V and J ends lost 5 bases and 7 bases respectively, with 23 bases between them. The CDR3 DNA reads as TGTGCCAGCAGTCCTCGTGGCGGGGGCGCGGGTAGTGGCTACACCTTC. Protein product: CASSPRGGGAGSGYTF.

As regards this clone: Germline and junction disagree at one end, which may indicate a read error. The chain uses TRBV7-2 and TRBJ2-1; 14 bases line up with TRBD2. The CDR3 loop spans 14 amino acids. Germline V lookup: CDR1 SGHTA, CDR2 FQGNSA. CDR3 amino acids: CASSYSGTSGSTVF. The CDR3 bases are TGTGCCAGCAGCTACTCAGGGACTAGCGGGAGCACAGTCTTC.

This rearrangement joins TRBV5-5 to TRBJ2-5, with 8 bases aligning to TRBD1. Unmatched junction bases numbered 6, after V lost 2 bases and J lost 0 bases. CDR1 and CDR2 from the germline V gene are SGHKS and YYEKEE (reference sequence). CDR3 size: 16 residues. The CDR3 DNA is TGTGCCAGCAGCTTACGGACAGGGCTCTACCAAGAGACCCAGTACTTC. It is translated as CASSLRTGLYQETQYF.

V gene TRBV19 combines with J gene TRBJ1-4, with D possibly matching TRBD1 (5 bases). Trimming took off 5 bases at V and 3 bases at J, with 13 bases between the two ends. Germline V gene data show CDR1 as LNHDA and CDR2 as SQIVND (reference sequence). This CDR3 spans 15 amino acids. The CDR3 bases are TGTGCCAGTAGTCCTTTTCGGGGGGCTAATGAAAAACTGTTTTTT. Amino acid sequence: CASSPFRGANEKLFF.

This clone appeared a single time. This chain uses TRBV11-2 with TRBJ1-2; 11 nucleotides line up with TRBD1. The CDR3 spans 15 residues. CDR1 is SGHAT and CDR2 is FQNNGV in the germline V gene. After removal of 5 bases from V and 7 bases from J, the junction contained 9 bases not matched to a gene. CDR3 amino acids: CASSDFRTGGVGYTF. CDR3 DNA: TGTGCCAGCAGCGATTTTAGGACAGGGGGCGTTGGCTACACCTTC.